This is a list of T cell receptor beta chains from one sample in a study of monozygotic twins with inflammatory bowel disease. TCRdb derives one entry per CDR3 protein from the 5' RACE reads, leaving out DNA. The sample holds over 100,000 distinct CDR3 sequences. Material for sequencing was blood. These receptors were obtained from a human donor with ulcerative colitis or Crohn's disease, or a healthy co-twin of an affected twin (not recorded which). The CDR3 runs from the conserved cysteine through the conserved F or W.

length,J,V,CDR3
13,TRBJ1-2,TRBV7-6,CVSSLGSVDRPYF
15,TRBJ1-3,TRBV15,CATSRAGQGANTIYF
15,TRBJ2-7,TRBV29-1,CSVAGRQGDIGEQYF
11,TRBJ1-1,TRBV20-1,CSARSRDEAFF
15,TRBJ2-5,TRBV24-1,CATSDADRDQETQYF
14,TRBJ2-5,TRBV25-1,CASSGREDRETQYF
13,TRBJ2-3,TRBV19,CASSNRFTDTQYF
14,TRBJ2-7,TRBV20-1,CSARAAGGRYEQYF
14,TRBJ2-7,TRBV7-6,CASSLYPGAYEQYF
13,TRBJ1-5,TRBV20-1,CSAPRRSEQPQHF
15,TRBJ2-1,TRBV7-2,CASSLVIHSYNEQFF
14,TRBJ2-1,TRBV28,CASSSSGGVNEQFF
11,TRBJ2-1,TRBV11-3,CASSLTTEQFF
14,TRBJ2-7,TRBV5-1,CASSFLAASYEQYF
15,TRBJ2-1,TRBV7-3,CASSLTGTGKNEQFF
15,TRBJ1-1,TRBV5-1,CASRGTGTGYSEAFF
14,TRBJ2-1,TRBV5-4,CASSLDWSYDEQFF
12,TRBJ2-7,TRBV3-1,CASSYEAYEQYF
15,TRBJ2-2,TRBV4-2,CASSQDSRGTGELFF
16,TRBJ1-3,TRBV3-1,CASSPYRLASGNTIYF
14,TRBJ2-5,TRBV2,CASSAITSGETQYF
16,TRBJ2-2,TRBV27,CASSYRGSGNTGELFF
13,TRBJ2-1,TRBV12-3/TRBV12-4,CASESWGYNEQFF
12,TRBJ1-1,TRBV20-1,CSARVGDTEAFF
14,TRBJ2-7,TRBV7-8,CASSPGQGGSEQYF
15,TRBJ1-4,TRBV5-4,CASSPRGQGNEKLFF
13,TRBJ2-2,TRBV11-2,CASSSTGVGELFF